The 11 T cell receptor beta chains below were found in one sample sequenced in a study of blood T cell repertoires in COVID-19. This table comes from immunoSEQ multiplex PCR, and its TCRdb copy is limited to in-frame clones, with some not included. The top ten hold around 0.4% of the sample, which has some 42,000 clones, 75% to 90% seen once. Sequencing was carried out using peripheral blood. The receptor set was obtained from a human donor in a cohort sampled during active COVID-19.

The chain combines TRBV6-5 with TRBJ1-2; weak D call: TRBD1 (6 bases). This CDR3 region has 12 residues. The germline CDR1 and CDR2 sequences are MNHEY and SVGAGI. With 6 bases removed from V and 8 bases from J, the gap between germline ends came to 13 bases. Here the CDR3 DNA reads TGTGCCAGCAGACAGGCAGGGGAAGGCTACACCTTC. Protein sequence: CASRQAGEGYTF.

The V call is TRBV18, the J call TRBJ2-7; 8 nucleotides agree with TRBD1. CDR3 length: 14 residues. The V and J ends lost 5 bases and 7 bases, in that order; junction bases with no gene match: 10. Germline V gene lookup returns CDR1 KGHSH and CDR2 LQKENI. CDR3 amino acids: CASSSGQGGEEQYF. The CDR3 DNA reads TGTGCCAGCTCAAGCGGACAGGGTGGTGAAGAGCAGTACTTC. The entire variable domain, with the rest obtained from reference TRBV18 and TRBJ2-7, is as follows: NAGVMQNPRHLVRRRGQEARLRCSPMKGHSHVYWYRQLPEEGLKFMVYLQKENIIDESGMPKERFSAEFPKEGPSILRIQQVVRGDSAAYFCASSSGQGGEEQYFGPGTRLTVT.

This clone has a single count. The CDR3, as DNA: TGTGCCAGCAGCTTCTCGAACGCAGGACAGGGAAGGGATAGCAATCAGCCCCAGCATTTT. It yields the protein CASSFSNAGQGRDSNQPQHF. The V gene is TRBV9, the J gene TRBJ1-5; 8 nucleotides line up with TRBD1. CDR1 and CDR2 (germline): SGDLS, YYNGEE. The CDR3 is made up of 20 amino acids. Germline trimming cut 4 bases from V and 0 bases from J; bases unmatched to any gene: 18.

The CDR3: CASSLAGGLNEKLFF. The CDR3 region has the DNA TGTGCCAGCAGCTTGGCGGGAGGCCTTAATGAAAAACTGTTTTTT. This chain joins TRBV5-4 and TRBJ1-4; D is unresolved. Per the germline V gene, CDR1 is SGHNT and CDR2 is YYREEE (reference sequence). The CDR3 spans 15 residues. Trimming shortened V by 0 bases and J by 4 bases, and 10 bases separated the two germline ends.

The chain has TRBV7-9 and TRBJ2-7; 13 bases line up with TRBD2. Germline V gives CDR1 SEHNR, CDR2 FQNEAQ (reference sequence). Trimming at V came to 5 bases and at J to 3 bases, leaving 10 bases not matched to a gene. CDR3 size: 17 residues. DNA of the CDR3: TGTGCCAGCAGCCCATCTCCCGGGACTAGCGGGGTCTACGAGCAGTACTTC. This encodes CASSPSPGTSGVYEQYF. The full variable domain, with the rest looked up from reference TRBV7-9 and TRBJ2-7, is DTGVSQNPRHKITKRGQNVTFRCDPISEHNRLYWYRQTLGQGPEFLTYFQNEAQLEKSRLLSDRFSAERPKGSFSTLEIQRTEQGDSAMYLCASSPSPGTSGVYEQYFGPGTRLTVT.

This clone showed up just once. V usage is TRBV11-2 and J usage is TRBJ1-2; the match to TRBD1 covers 7 bases. The trim removed 4 bases at V and 0 bases at J, leaving 8 bases unmatched. Germline V CDR1 and CDR2: SGHAT, FQNNGV. The CDR3 is 16 amino acids. The CDR3 sequence: CASSSLRQGTNYGYTF. The DNA of the CDR3 is TGTGCCAGCAGCTCCCTACGACAGGGAACTAACTATGGCTACACCTTC.

The chain has TRBV5-1 and TRBJ1-6; 9 bases are a match to TRBD1. This CDR3 is built from 14 residues. Germline assignment: CDR1 SGHRS and CDR2 YFSETQ. After removal of 3 bases from V and 10 bases from J, the junction contained 5 bases not matched to a gene. As DNA, the CDR3 is TGCGCCAGCAGCTGGGGACAGGGCTTGTCACCCCTCCACTTT. It specifies CASSWGQGLSPLHF. The full variable domain, its missing parts supplied by reference TRBV5-1 and TRBJ1-6, is KAGVTQTPRYLIKTRGQQVTLSCSPISGHRSVSWYQQTPGQGLQFLFEYFSETQRNKGNFPGRFSGRQFSNSRSEMNVSTLELGDSALYLCASSWGQGLSPLHFGNGTRLTVT.

The chain employs TRBV4-2 and TRBJ2-4; D perhaps matches TRBD2 (5 bases). CDR1 and CDR2 from the germline V gene are LGHNA and YNFKEQ. V gave up 4 bases and J gave up 1 base, with 14 bases separating them. This CDR3 comprises 16 residues. In DNA, the CDR3 is TGTGCCAGCAGCCCGATGGGCCCGGGGGCCAAAAACATTCAGTACTTC. This gives the protein CASSPMGPGAKNIQYF.

This clone was counted only a few times. The chain couples TRBV5-1 to TRBJ1-6; TRBD1 aligns across 8 bases. CDR1 and CDR2 from the germline V gene are SGHRS and YFSETQ. The CDR3 loop spans 16 amino acids. The trim removed 0 bases at V and 7 bases at J, leaving 6 bases unmatched. The CDR3 nucleotides read TGCGCCAGCAGCTTGGGGACAGGGATGAACAATTCACCCCTCCACTTT. Translated: CASSLGTGMNNSPLHF.

The chain is built from TRBV5-4 and TRBJ1-2; D is ambiguous. The V gene's germline CDR1 is SGHNT and CDR2 YYREEE (reference sequence). This CDR3 is 14 amino acids long. Trimming removed 4 bases from V and 7 bases from J, with 17 bases in between. Here the CDR3 reads CASSRVGIEGGYTF. CDR3 nucleotide sequence: TGTGCCAGCAGCCGCGTCGGGATAGAGGGTGGCTACACCTTC. Drawing the rest from reference TRBV5-4 and TRBJ1-2, the complete variable domain is ETGVTQSPTHLIKTRGQQVTLRCSSQSGHNTVSWYQQALGQGPQFIFQYYREEENGRGNFPPRFSGLQFPNYSSELNVNALELDDSALYLCASSRVGIEGGYTFGSGTRLTVV.

J is TRBJ2-7 and V is TRBV27; D not certain. This CDR3 is 15 amino acids long. V gave up 5 bases and J gave up 3 bases, with 17 bases separating them. Germline V gives CDR1 MNHEY, CDR2 SMNVEV (reference sequence). CDR3 loop: CASSPPGSLNYEQYF. In nucleotides, the CDR3 is TGTGCCAGCAGTCCACCCGGGTCCCTAAACTACGAGCAGTACTTC.